The next 8 T cell receptor beta chains were all read from a single sample in a study of Graves' ophthalmopathy and Graves' hyperthyroidism. Amplifying from RNA transcripts, the study obtained TCR beta CDR3 regions. The first-round RT-PCR employed HTBI primers together with the Qiagen OneStep RT-PCR kit. A multiplex PCR was then performed as the second round. TCRdb analysed the multiplex PCR reads with MiXCR anew, one entry per CDR3 protein. The sample holds under 800,000 distinct CDR3 sequences; about a fifth are singletons and the top ten take around 6.5%. The sequenced sample consisted of peripheral blood. The receptors derive from a woman between 18 and 30 years old with stable Graves' hyperthyroidism. Some clones in this sample may be carry-over from other donors' samples.

This clonotype came up many times. CDR3 coding DNA: TGTGCCAGCAGCCGGGGGGGGACAGTGGAGACCCAGTACTTC. Translation: CASSRGGTVETQYF. The chain uses TRBV7-3 and TRBJ2-5; D is perhaps TRBD2 (8 bases). The germline V gene encodes CDR1 SGHTA and CDR2 FQGTGA. Trimming cost V 5 bases and J 5 bases, with 15 bases left between them. The CDR3 loop spans 14 amino acids.

This clonotype was seen repeatedly, ten times or more. This rearrangement joins TRBV27 to TRBJ1-5, with 10 bases that match TRBD1. V dropped 5 bases and J dropped 0; count of bases not matched to a gene: 10. Germline CDR1 MNHEY, CDR2 SMNVEV (reference sequence). This CDR3 region has 18 residues. DNA of the CDR3: TGTGCCAGCAGTCCCCGGACAGGGGGGGATTATAGCAATCAGCCCCAGCATTTT. It yields the protein CASSPRTGGDYSNQPQHF.

This clonotype occurred many times. The J gene is TRBJ1-6, the V gene TRBV18; 9 nucleotides line up with TRBD1. V dropped 5 bases and J dropped 7; count of bases not matched to a gene: 6. This CDR3 comprises 15 residues. Germline V gives CDR1 KGHSH, CDR2 LQKENI. Written as DNA, the CDR3 is TGTGCCAGCTCAGCAACCGGGACAGGGAATTCACCCCTCCACTTT. Translation gives CASSATGTGNSPLHF.

The chain recombines TRBV28 with TRBJ2-5, with a weak D call TRBD1 (6 bases). The CDR3 has 12 residues. The V and J ends lost 8 bases and 7 bases respectively, with 14 bases between them. In germline, CDR1 is MDHEN, CDR2 SYDVKM. The CDR3 protein is CASGHRAATQYF. In DNA form, the CDR3 reads TGTGCCAGCGGGCACAGGGCCGCGACCCAGTACTTC.

This clonotype was recorded many times. The rearrangement joins TRBV30 to TRBJ1-1; D gene unclear. The CDR3 length is 11 residues. V gave up 1 base and J gave up 5 bases, with 5 bases separating them. Germline-derived CDR1 and CDR2 are GTSNPN and SVGIG (reference sequence). Written as DNA, the CDR3 is TGTGCCTGGAGTGAATGGACTGAAGCTTTCTTT. This gives the protein CAWSEWTEAFF.

To note about this clonotype: Since a much larger clone is just one base distant, this may be a read error. The J gene is TRBJ2-5, the V gene TRBV12-3 or TRBV12-4; tentatively, D is TRBD2 (6 bases). The CDR3 totals 15 residues. The V and J ends lost 3 bases and 1 base respectively, with 12 bases between them. The DNA for the CDR3 is TGTGCCAGCAGTTTGAGGGGACTGGTCCAAGAGACCCAGTACTTC. This gives the protein CASSLRGLVQETQYF.

The chain combines TRBV2 with TRBJ1-5; D ambiguous. Trimming left V 5 bases short and J 7 bases short, with 15 bases between. CDR1 and CDR2 (germline): SNHLY, FYNNEI. The CDR3 is 14 residues long. CDR3: CASSKGGHRQPQHF. The CDR3 coding sequence is TGTGCCAGCAGTAAAGGAGGGCATAGGCAGCCCCAGCATTTT.

The gene calls are TRBV6-5 and TRBJ2-5; 8 positions match TRBD2. The V segment lost 2 bases and the J segment 0 bases; nucleotides outside the gene matches: 2. Per germline, CDR1 MNHEY and CDR2 SVGAGI. The CDR3 length is 15 residues. CDR3 coding DNA: TGTGCCAGCAGTTACGGCGGGGGGTACCAAGAGACCCAGTACTTC. Its protein product is CASSYGGGYQETQYF.